This T cell receptor beta chain was profiled in a study of Ad26.COV2.S vaccination and SARS-CoV-2 variants. On the study more broadly: It was the COV1001 Ad26.COV2.S trial arm that included the donor. Participants got Ad26.COV2.S intramuscularly, once or twice 56 days apart.

This clone was picked up many times. Its antigen is unknown. The study, taken as a whole, reports: Non-spike TCR breadth was similar in vaccine and placebo recipients.

This sample's treatment: around 19 received Ad26.COV2.S at low or high dose, single or two shots; 5 received placebo; per-sample allocation not given. Repertoires come from day 63 after the first vaccine or placebo injection. Sequenced by immunoSEQ multiplex PCR; TCRdb stores in-frame clones only, minus some. The sample carries 300,000 to 350,000 clones, 88% recorded once. CDR1 LNHNV and CDR2 YYDKDF come from the germline V gene (reference sequence). There are 15 residues in the CDR3. V shed 0 bases and J shed 1 base, with 7 bases lying between them. The chain recombines TRBV15 with TRBJ2-1; D unresolved. Material: peripheral blood, obtained in a trial of Ad26.COV2.S vaccine versus placebo. The receptor was isolated from a person aged 18 to 59 who received the Ad26.COV2.S COVID-19 vaccine or a placebo. This chain's CDR3 is CATSRDAESYNEQFF. The DNA for the CDR3 is TGTGCCACCAGCAGAGACGCAGAGTCCTACAATGAGCAGTTCTTC.